Shown below are 13 T cell receptor beta chains from a single sample sequenced in a study of cytotoxic CD8 clonotypes in ibrutinib-treated CLL. The table came from immunoSEQ multiplex PCR; TCRdb's copy has only in-frame clones and leaves some out. Of about 140,000 clones in the sample, around 93% are singletons; the top ten hold 10% to 13%. The sample in question was PBMCs, obtained after 12 months of ibrutinib treatment. The receptor set was obtained from a human donor with chronic lymphocytic leukemia.

The V and J genes are TRBV28 and TRBJ2-7, with 9 bases that match TRBD1. This CDR3 has 14 residues. Per the germline V gene, CDR1 is MDHEN and CDR2 is SYDVKM. V shed 7 bases and J 0 bases; nucleotides not matched to a gene: 4. The CDR3 nucleotides are TGTGCCAGCAATAGGGACAGGGACTCCTACGAGCAGTACTTC. Its translation: CASNRDRDSYEQYF. The full variable domain, its missing parts supplied by reference TRBV28 and TRBJ2-7, is DVKVTQSSRYLVKRTGEKVFLECVQDMDHENMFWYRQDPGLGLRLIYFSYDVKMKEKGDIPEGYSVSREKKERFSLILESASTNQTSMYLCASNRDRDSYEQYFGPGTRLTVT.

This chain uses TRBV15 with TRBJ2-4; TRBD2 agrees at 7 bases. Germline V gene sequence: CDR1 LNHNV, CDR2 YYDKDF (reference sequence). CDR3 size: 16 residues. Trimming removed 0 bases from V and 3 bases from J; junction bases left unmatched: 5. The CDR3 DNA sequence: TGTGCCACCAGCAGAGACGCGGGAGATTTCAAAAACATTCAGTACTTC. It yields the protein CATSRDAGDFKNIQYF.

The count of this clone is one. The chain recombines TRBV6-5 with TRBJ2-3, with 10 positions matching TRBD2. The CDR3 contains 15 residues. The germline gives CDR1 MNHEY, CDR2 SVGAGI. The V and J ends lost 6 bases and 3 bases, in that order; junction bases with no gene match: 6. CDR3 region: CASSPQAGGTDTQYF. CDR3 bases: TGTGCCAGCAGCCCCCAAGCGGGAGGGACAGATACGCAGTATTTT.

This clone appeared once. The chain uses TRBV9 and TRBJ1-1, with D maybe TRBD1 (6 bases). Germline V gene data show CDR1 as SGDLS and CDR2 as YYNGEE. Trimming took 0 bases from V and 0 from J, leaving 9 bases between them. This CDR3 has 15 residues. CDR3: CASSVVWTVNTEAFF. The CDR3 DNA is TGTGCCAGCAGCGTAGTCTGGACAGTGAACACTGAAGCTTTCTTT.

This clone has just a few counts. The rearrangement joins TRBV5-1 to TRBJ2-7; 11 bases line up with TRBD2. CDR1 and CDR2 (germline): SGHRS, YFSETQ. V lost 4 bases to trimming and J lost 6 bases; unmatched junction nucleotides: 9. This CDR3 has 15 residues. Here the CDR3 reads CASSRIAGGPGEQYF. In nucleotides, the CDR3 is TGCGCCAGCAGCCGGATAGCGGGAGGGCCCGGCGAGCAGTACTTC.

The chain uses TRBV28 and TRBJ2-7; the match to TRBD2 covers 9 bases. J lost 5 bases, V lost 5 bases, and 16 bases had no gene match. The V gene's germline CDR1 is MDHEN and CDR2 SYDVKM. The CDR3 length is 17 residues. CDR3 sequence: CASSPGTSNVIEDEQYF. The CDR3 region has the DNA TGTGCCAGCAGTCCCGGGACTAGCAACGTTATTGAGGACGAGCAGTACTTC.

The chain has TRBV27 and TRBJ2-4; D may correspond to TRBD1 or TRBD2 (5 bases each). Germline loops: CDR1 MNHEY, CDR2 SMNVEV (reference sequence). The CDR3 spans 13 residues. The V end was cut by 6 bases, the J end by 6 bases, with 12 bases between. In DNA form, the CDR3 reads TGTGCCAGCAGCCCGGGGCGAACAAACATTCAGTACTTC. This sequence encodes CASSPGRTNIQYF.

This chain connects TRBV6-5 to TRBJ1-3, with 7 bases that match TRBD1. The CDR3 is made up of 15 amino acids. The germline V gene encodes CDR1 MNHEY and CDR2 SVGAGI. Trimming took 5 bases from V and 8 from J; bases not matched to a gene: 12. The CDR3 coding sequence is TGTGCCAGCAGTCGACAGGGAGGGAAGGGGGACACCATATATTTT. Its translation: CASSRQGGKGDTIYF.

This clone occurred a few times. The V call is TRBV6-5, the J call TRBJ1-3, with 8 bases that match TRBD1. V shed 2 bases, J shed 4 bases, and the junction held 4 bases outside the gene matches. Germline V gene sequence: CDR1 MNHEY, CDR2 SVGAGI. The CDR3 sequence is 15 residues long. Here the CDR3 reads CASSYDQGAGNTIYF. As DNA, the CDR3 is TGTGCCAGCAGTTACGATCAGGGGGCCGGAAACACCATATATTTT.

In nucleotides, the CDR3 is TGCGCCAGCAGCGTGGCCCCTGGAGCCTCAGGGGGGCAGTTCTTC. Amino acid sequence: CASSVAPGASGGQFF. The V call is TRBV5-1, the J call TRBJ2-1; TRBD1 agrees at 7 bases. V was pared by 4 bases and J by 12 bases, with 16 bases of the junction left unmatched. The germline gives CDR1 SGHRS, CDR2 YFSETQ. The CDR3 length is 15 residues.

CDR3 in DNA: TGTGCCAGTGGCGGGTATGAGCAGTTCTTC. Its translation: CASGGYEQFF. This rearrangement joins TRBV19 to TRBJ2-1; TRBD2 is a possible D gene (5 bases). V lost 8 bases and J lost 8, with 7 bases in between. The CDR3 contains 10 residues. Germline assignment: CDR1 LNHDA and CDR2 SQIVND (reference sequence).

CDR3 bases: TGTGCCAGCCGGGACAGAAGCCTTTTATCCTACAATGAGCAGTTCTTC. Residues: CASRDRSLLSYNEQFF. V is TRBV19 and J is TRBJ2-1; TRBD1 matches 7 bases. Germline lookup yields CDR1 LNHDA and CDR2 SQIVND (reference sequence). The CDR3 loop spans 16 amino acids. V was clipped by 9 bases and J by 1 base; unmatched bases: 12.

The chain links TRBV7-2 to TRBJ2-2, with D possibly being TRBD1 (5 bases). CDR3 size: 17 residues. V shed 4 bases and J shed 6 bases, with 21 bases lying between them. Germline V lookup: CDR1 SGHTA, CDR2 FQGNSA. The DNA of the CDR3 is TGTGCCAGCAGCTCCCATCTGGGTTCTAAGACAGCCGGGGAGCTGTTTTTT. Protein: CASSSHLGSKTAGELFF. Supplemented by reference TRBV7-2 and TRBJ2-2, the full variable domain reads GAGVSQSPSNKVTEKGKDVELRCDPISGHTALYWYRQSLGQGLEFLIYFQGNSAPDKSGLPSDRFSAERTGGSVSTLTIQRTQQEDSAVYLCASSSHLGSKTAGELFFGEGSRLTVL.